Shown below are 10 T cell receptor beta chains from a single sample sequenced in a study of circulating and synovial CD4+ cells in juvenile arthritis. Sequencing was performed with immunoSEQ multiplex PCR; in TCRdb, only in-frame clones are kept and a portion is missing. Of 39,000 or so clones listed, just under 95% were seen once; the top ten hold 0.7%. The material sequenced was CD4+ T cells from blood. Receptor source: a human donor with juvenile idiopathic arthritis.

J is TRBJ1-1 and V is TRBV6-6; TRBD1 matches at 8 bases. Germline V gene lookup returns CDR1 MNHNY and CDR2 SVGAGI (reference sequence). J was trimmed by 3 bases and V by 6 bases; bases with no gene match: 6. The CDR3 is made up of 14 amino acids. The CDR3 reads CASSRLQGDTEAFF. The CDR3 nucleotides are TGTGCCAGCAGCCGCCTACAGGGGGACACTGAAGCTTTCTTT.

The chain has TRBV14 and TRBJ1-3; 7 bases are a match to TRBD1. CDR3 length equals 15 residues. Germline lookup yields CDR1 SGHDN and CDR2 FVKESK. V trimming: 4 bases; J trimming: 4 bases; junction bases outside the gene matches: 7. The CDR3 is CASSPTGIAGNTIYF. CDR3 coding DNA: TGTGCCAGCAGCCCGACAGGGATCGCCGGAAACACCATATATTTT.

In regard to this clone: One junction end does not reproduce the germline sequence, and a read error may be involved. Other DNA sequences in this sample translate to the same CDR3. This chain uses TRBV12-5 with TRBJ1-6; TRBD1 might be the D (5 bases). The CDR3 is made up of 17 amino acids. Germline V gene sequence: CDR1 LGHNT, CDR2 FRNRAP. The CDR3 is CASGLGPPGLYNSPLHF. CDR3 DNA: TGTGCTAGTGGTTTGGGTCCCCCAGGGTTGTATAATTCCCCCCTCCACTTT. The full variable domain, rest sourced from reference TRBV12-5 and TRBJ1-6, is DARVTQTPRHKVTEMGQEVTMRCQPILGHNTVFWYRQTMMQGLELLAYFRNRAPLDDSGMPKDRFSAEMPDATLATLKIQPSEPRDSAVYFCASGLGPPGLYNSPLHFGNGTRLTVT.

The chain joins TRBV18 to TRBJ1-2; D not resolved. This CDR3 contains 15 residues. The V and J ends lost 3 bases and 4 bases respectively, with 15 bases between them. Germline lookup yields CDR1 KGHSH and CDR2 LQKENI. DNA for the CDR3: TGTGCCAGCTCACCCCCGGGGAACCAGCTCTATGGCTACACCTTC. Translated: CASSPPGNQLYGYTF.

The CDR3 here is CASSQVVGAQETQYF. The CDR3 DNA follows: TGCGCCAGCAGCCAAGTCGTAGGGGCCCAAGAGACCCAGTACTTC. The chain employs TRBV4-1 and TRBJ2-5; possible D gene TRBD1, 5 bases. Germline values: CDR1 MGHRA, CDR2 YSYEKL. V lost 1 base to trimming and J lost 1 base, with 10 bases between them. This CDR3 has 15 residues.

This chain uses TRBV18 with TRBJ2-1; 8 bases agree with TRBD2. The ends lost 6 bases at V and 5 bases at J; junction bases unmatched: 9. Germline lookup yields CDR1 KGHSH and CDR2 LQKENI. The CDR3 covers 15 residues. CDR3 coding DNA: TGTGCCAGCTCCCCCGGGACTAGTGTTAACAATGAGCAGTTCTTC. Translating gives CASSPGTSVNNEQFF.

The CDR3 nucleotides read TGTGCCAGTAGTCCCGAGGCGAATTCCTACGAGCAGTACTTC. Its translation: CASSPEANSYEQYF. This chain links TRBV19 with TRBJ2-7; D ambiguous. Germline CDR1 reads LNHDA; CDR2 reads SQIVND (reference sequence). This CDR3 is 14 amino acids long. V gave up 5 bases and J gave up 1 base, with 12 bases separating them.

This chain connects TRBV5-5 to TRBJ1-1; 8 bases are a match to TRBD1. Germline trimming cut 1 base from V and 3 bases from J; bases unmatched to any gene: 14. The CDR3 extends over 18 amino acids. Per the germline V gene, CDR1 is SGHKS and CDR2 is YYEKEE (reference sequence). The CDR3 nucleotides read TGTGCCAGCAGCTTGAGGGGGCAGGGGGCGGCTCGGGACACTGAAGCTTTCTTT. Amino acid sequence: CASSLRGQGAARDTEAFF. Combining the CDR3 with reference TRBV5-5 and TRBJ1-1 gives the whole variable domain DAGVTQSPTHLIKTRGQQVTLRCSPISGHKSVSWYQQVLGQGPQFIFQYYEKEERGRGNFPDRFSARQFPNYSSELNVNALLLGDSALYLCASSLRGQGAARDTEAFFGQGTRLTVV.

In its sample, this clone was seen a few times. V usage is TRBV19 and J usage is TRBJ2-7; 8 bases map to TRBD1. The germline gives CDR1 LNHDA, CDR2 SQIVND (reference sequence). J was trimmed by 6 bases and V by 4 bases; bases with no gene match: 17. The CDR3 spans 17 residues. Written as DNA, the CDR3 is TGTGCCAGTAGTACAATGGACAGGGCTCGATATCCTGTCGAGCAGTACTTC. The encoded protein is CASSTMDRARYPVEQYF.

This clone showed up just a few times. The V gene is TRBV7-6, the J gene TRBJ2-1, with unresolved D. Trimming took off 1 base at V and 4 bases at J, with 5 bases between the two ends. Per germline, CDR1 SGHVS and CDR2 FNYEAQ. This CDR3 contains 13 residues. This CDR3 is CASSLDSYNEQFF. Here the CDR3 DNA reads TGTGCCAGCAGCTTAGACAGTTACAATGAGCAGTTCTTC.